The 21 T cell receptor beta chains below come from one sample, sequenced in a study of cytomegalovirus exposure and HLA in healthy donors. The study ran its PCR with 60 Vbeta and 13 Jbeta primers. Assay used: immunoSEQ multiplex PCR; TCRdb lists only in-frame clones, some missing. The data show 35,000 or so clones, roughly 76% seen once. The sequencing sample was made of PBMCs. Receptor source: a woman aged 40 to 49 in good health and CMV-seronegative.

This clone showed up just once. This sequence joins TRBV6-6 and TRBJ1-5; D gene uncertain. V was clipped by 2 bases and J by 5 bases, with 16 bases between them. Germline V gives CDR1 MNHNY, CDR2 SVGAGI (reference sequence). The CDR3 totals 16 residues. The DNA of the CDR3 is TGTGCCAGCAGTTACATCAGGCTCACGAGGGATCAGCCCCAGCATTTT. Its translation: CASSYIRLTRDQPQHF.

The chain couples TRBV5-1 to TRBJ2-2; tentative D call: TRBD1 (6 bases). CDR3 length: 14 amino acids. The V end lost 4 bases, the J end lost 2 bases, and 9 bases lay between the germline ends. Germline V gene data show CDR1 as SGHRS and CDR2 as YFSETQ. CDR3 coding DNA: TGCGCCAGCAGCGTACAGGGTAACACCGGGGAGCTGTTTTTT. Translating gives CASSVQGNTGELFF. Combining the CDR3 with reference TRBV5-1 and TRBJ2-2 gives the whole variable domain KAGVTQTPRYLIKTRGQQVTLSCSPISGHRSVSWYQQTPGQGLQFLFEYFSETQRNKGNFPGRFSGRQFSNSRSEMNVSTLELGDSALYLCASSVQGNTGELFFGEGSRLTVL.

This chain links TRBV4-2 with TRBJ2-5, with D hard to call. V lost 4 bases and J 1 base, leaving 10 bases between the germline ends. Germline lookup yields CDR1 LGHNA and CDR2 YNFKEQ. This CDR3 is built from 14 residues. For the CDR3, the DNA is TGTGCCAGCAGCCCGAGACAAGTCCAAGAGACCCAGTACTTC. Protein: CASSPRQVQETQYF.

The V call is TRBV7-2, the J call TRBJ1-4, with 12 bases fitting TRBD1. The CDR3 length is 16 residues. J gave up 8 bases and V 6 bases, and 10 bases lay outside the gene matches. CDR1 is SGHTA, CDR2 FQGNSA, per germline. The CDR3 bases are TGTGCCAGCAGGACCGGGACAGGGGGCTCGGGAGAAAAACTGTTTTTT. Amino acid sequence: CASRTGTGGSGEKLFF.

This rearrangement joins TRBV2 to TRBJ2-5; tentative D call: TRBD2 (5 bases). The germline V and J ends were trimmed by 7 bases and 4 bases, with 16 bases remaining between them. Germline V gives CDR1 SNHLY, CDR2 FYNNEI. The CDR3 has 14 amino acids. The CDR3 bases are TGTGCCAGCAAGGAGCGGCTCCTGCCAGAGACCCAGTACTTC. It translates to CASKERLLPETQYF.

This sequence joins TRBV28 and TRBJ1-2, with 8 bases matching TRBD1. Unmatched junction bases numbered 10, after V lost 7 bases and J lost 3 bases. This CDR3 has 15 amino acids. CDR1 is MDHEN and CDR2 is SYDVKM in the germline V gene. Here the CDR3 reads CASMAPTTGDYGYTF. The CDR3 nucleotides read TGTGCCAGCATGGCCCCAACGACAGGGGACTATGGCTACACCTTC.

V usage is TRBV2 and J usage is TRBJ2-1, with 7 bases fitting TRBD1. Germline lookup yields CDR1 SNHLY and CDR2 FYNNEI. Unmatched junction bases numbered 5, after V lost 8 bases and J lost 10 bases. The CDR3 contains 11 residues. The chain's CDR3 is CASGQAGEQFF. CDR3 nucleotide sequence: TGTGCCAGCGGACAGGCTGGGGAGCAGTTCTTC.

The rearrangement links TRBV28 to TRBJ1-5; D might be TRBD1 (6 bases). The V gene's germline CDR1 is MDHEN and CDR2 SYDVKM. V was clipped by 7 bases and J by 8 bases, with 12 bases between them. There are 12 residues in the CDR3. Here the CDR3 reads CASTQGTEPQHF. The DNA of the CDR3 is TGTGCCAGCACTCAGGGGACCGAGCCCCAGCATTTT.

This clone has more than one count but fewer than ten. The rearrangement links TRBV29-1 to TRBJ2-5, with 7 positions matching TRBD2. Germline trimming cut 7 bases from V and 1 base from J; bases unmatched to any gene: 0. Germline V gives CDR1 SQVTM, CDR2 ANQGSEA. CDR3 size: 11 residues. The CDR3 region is CSGGGQETQYF. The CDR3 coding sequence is TGCAGCGGGGGGGGCCAAGAGACCCAGTACTTC.

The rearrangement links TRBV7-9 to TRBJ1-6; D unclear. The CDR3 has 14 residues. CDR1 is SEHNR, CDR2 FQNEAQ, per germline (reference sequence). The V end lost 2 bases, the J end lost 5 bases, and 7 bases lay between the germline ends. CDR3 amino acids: CASSLSQNNSPLHF. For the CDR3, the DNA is TGTGCCAGCAGCTTATCACAGAATAATTCACCCCTCCACTTT.

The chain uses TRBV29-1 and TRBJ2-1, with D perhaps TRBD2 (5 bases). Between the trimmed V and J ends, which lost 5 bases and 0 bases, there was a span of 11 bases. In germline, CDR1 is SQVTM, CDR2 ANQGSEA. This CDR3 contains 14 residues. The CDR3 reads CSVSGSSSYNEQFF. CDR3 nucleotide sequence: TGCAGCGTTAGCGGATCTAGCTCCTACAATGAGCAGTTCTTC.

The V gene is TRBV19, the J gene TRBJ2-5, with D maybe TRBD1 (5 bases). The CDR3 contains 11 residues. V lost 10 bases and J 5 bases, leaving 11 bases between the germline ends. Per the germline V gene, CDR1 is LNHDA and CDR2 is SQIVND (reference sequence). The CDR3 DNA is TGTGCCACCCAGGGCGGTGAGACCCAGTACTTC. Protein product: CATQGGETQYF.

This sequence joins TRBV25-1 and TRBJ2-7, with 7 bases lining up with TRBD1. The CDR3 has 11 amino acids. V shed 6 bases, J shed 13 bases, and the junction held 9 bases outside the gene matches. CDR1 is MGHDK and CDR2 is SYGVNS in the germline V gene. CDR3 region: CASRRTGSLYF. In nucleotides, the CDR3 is TGTGCCAGCAGACGGACAGGATCGCTTTACTTC.

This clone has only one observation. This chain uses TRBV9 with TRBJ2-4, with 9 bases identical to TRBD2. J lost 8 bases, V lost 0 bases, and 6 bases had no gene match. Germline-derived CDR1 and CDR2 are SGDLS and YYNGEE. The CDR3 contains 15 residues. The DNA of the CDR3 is TGTGCCAGCAGCGTAGGGGGCGGGGGGGCCCACATTCAGTACTTC. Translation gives CASSVGGGGAHIQYF.

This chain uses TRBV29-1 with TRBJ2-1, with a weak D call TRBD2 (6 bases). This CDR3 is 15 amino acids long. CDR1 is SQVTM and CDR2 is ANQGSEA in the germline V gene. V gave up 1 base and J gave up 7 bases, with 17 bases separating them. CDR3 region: CSVEGASREWNEQFF. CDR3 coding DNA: TGCAGCGTTGAAGGGGCTTCTCGGGAGTGGAATGAGCAGTTCTTC.

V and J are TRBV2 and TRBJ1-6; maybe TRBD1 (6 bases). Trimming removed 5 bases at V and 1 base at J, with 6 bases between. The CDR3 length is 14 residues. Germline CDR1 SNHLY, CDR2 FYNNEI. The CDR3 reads CASSTGSYNSPLHF. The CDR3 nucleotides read TGTGCCAGCAGTACAGGGTCCTATAATTCACCCCTCCACTTT.

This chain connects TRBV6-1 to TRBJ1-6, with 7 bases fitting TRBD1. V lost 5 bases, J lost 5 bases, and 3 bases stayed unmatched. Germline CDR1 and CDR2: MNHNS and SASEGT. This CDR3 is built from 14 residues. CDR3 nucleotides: TGTGCCAGCAGTACAGGGGAGAATAATTCACCCCTCCACTTT. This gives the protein CASSTGENNSPLHF.

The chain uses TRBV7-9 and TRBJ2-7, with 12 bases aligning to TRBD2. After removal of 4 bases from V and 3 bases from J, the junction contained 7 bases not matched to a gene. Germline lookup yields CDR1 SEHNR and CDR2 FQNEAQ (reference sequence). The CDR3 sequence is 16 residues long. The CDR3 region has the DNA TGTGCCAGCAGCTCCTCCCCGGGACTAGCGGGCTACGAGCAGTACTTC. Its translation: CASSSSPGLAGYEQYF.

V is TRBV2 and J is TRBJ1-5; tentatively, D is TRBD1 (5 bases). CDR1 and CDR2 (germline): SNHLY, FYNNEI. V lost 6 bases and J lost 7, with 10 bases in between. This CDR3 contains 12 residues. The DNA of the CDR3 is TGTGCCAGCAGAGGGGAGGGACAGCCCCAGCATTTT. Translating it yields CASRGEGQPQHF.

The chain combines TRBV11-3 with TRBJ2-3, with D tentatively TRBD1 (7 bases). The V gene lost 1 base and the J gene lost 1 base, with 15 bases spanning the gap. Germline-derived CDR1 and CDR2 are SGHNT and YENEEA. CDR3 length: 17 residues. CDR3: CASSLGTTGAGTDTQYF. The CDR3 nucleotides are TGTGCCAGCAGCTTAGGGACTACAGGGGCGGGCACAGATACGCAGTATTTT.

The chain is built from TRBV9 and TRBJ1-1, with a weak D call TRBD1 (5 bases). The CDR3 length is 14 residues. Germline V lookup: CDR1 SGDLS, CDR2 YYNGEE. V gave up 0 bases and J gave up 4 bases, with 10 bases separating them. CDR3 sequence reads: CASSVGRVGTEAFF. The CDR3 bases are TGTGCCAGCAGCGTAGGCAGGGTCGGCACTGAAGCTTTCTTT.